Listed below are T cell receptor beta chains from one sample, sequenced in a study of cytomegalovirus exposure and HLA in healthy donors. TCRdb's copy holds only in-frame clones and misses some; the assay was immunoSEQ multiplex PCR. This table has some 90,000 clones, about 96% appearing once. The sequenced material came from PBMCs. Receptors originate from a man between 18 and 29 years old in good health and CMV-seronegative. CDR3s include the opening cysteine and the closing phenylalanine or tryptophan. The D gene is left open where the match is weak. Where a row states a size, it is once, few, many or the class of an expanded clone; other rows omit it.

v_call: TRBV25-1
d_call: -
clone_size: -
j_call: TRBJ1-5
cdr3_nt: TGTGCCAGCAGTGGAGGGAATCAGCCCCAGCATTTT
cdr3_aa: CASSGGNQPQHF

v_call: TRBV11-2
d_call: -
clone_size: -
j_call: TRBJ2-1
cdr3_nt: TGTGCCAGCAGCTTATGGGGGCTGCGCGGGGGTGGCAATGAGCAGTTCTTC
cdr3_aa: CASSLWGLRGGGNEQFF

v_call: TRBV5-1
d_call: TRBD2
clone_size: -
j_call: TRBJ2-5
cdr3_nt: TGCGCCAGCAGCTTGGGCGGCGGGAGCGTCCAAGAGACCCAGTACTTC
cdr3_aa: CASSLGGGSVQETQYF

v_call: TRBV30
d_call: TRBD1
clone_size: -
j_call: TRBJ1-1
cdr3_nt: TGTGCCTGGAGTCAGGGACAGGGGAACACTGAAGCTTTCTTT
cdr3_aa: CAWSQGQGNTEAFF

v_call: TRBV19
d_call: -
clone_size: -
j_call: TRBJ1-5
cdr3_nt: TGTGCCAGTAGTATGGGGCCTTTCAATCAGCCCCAGCATTTT
cdr3_aa: CASSMGPFNQPQHF

v_call: TRBV6-5
d_call: -
clone_size: -
j_call: TRBJ2-1
cdr3_nt: TGTGCCAGCAGTTTTAGCGGAGAATGGTACAATGAGCAGTTCTTC
cdr3_aa: CASSFSGEWYNEQFF

v_call: TRBV5-1
d_call: TRBD1
clone_size: -
j_call: TRBJ2-5
cdr3_nt: TGCGCCAGCAGTCTTTTGGGGGACAGGGTTCGATTGGAGACCCAGTACTTC
cdr3_aa: CASSLLGDRVRLETQYF

v_call: TRBV28
d_call: -
clone_size: -
j_call: TRBJ1-2
cdr3_nt: TGTGCCAGCAGTTTTGTAAACTATGGCTACACCTTC
cdr3_aa: CASSFVNYGYTF

v_call: TRBV4-1
d_call: TRBD2
clone_size: -
j_call: TRBJ2-5
cdr3_nt: TGCGCCAGCAGCCCCCAGAGGGCTAGCGGGAGGCAAGAGACCCAGTACTTC
cdr3_aa: CASSPQRASGRQETQYF

v_call: TRBV7-3
d_call: -
clone_size: -
j_call: TRBJ1-2
cdr3_nt: TGTGCCAGCAGCCCCACCGGGGGGTGGGAGTTAGATGGCTACACCTTC
cdr3_aa: CASSPTGGWELDGYTF

v_call: TRBV5-1
d_call: -
clone_size: -
j_call: TRBJ1-2
cdr3_nt: TGCGCCAGCAGCTTGGATGGCGGAGACTATGGCTACACCTTC
cdr3_aa: CASSLDGGDYGYTF

v_call: TRBV6-4
d_call: -
clone_size: -
j_call: TRBJ1-1
cdr3_nt: TGTGCCAGCAGTGACACTCAATTCACTGAAGCTTTCTTT
cdr3_aa: CASSDTQFTEAFF

v_call: TRBV27
d_call: -
clone_size: -
j_call: TRBJ1-6
cdr3_nt: TGTGCCAGCACCCTTGGGAGGACCAGACATTCACCCCTCCACTTT
cdr3_aa: CASTLGRTRHSPLHF

v_call: TRBV27
d_call: TRBD2
clone_size: -
j_call: TRBJ2-5
cdr3_nt: TGTGCCAGCAGTTTATTTGCGGGAGGGGGACAAGAGACCCAGTACTTC
cdr3_aa: CASSLFAGGGQETQYF

v_call: TRBV5-1
d_call: TRBD2
clone_size: -
j_call: TRBJ2-3
cdr3_nt: TGCGCCAGCAGCATAGGGACTAGCGGGACTACAGATACGCAGTATTTT
cdr3_aa: CASSIGTSGTTDTQYF

v_call: TRBV4-1
d_call: TRBD1
clone_size: once
j_call: TRBJ1-5
cdr3_nt: TGCGCCAGCAGCCGCCTCGGGACAGGGAATAGCAATCAGCCCCAGCATTTT
cdr3_aa: CASSRLGTGNSNQPQHF

v_call: TRBV27
d_call: -
clone_size: -
j_call: TRBJ1-1
cdr3_nt: TGTGCCAGCAGCTTAGGGACACCGAACACTGAAGCTTTCTTT
cdr3_aa: CASSLGTPNTEAFF

v_call: TRBV14
d_call: -
clone_size: -
j_call: TRBJ2-7
cdr3_nt: TGTGCCAGCAGCCAAGAACTGAGCTACGAGCAGTACTTC
cdr3_aa: CASSQELSYEQYF

v_call: TRBV29-1
d_call: -
clone_size: -
j_call: TRBJ1-1
cdr3_nt: TGCAGCGCGCAGGGTCCGTGGATGAACACTGAAGCTTTCTTT
cdr3_aa: CSAQGPWMNTEAFF

v_call: TRBV5-6
d_call: TRBD2
clone_size: -
j_call: TRBJ2-7
cdr3_nt: TGTGCCAGCGGGACTAGCGGGAGAGGTCACGAGCAGTACTTC
cdr3_aa: CASGTSGRGHEQYF

v_call: TRBV11-3
d_call: -
clone_size: -
j_call: TRBJ1-2
cdr3_nt: TGTGCCAGCAGCTTAAACGGGAACTATGGCTACACCTTC
cdr3_aa: CASSLNGNYGYTF

v_call: TRBV29-1
d_call: TRBD1
clone_size: -
j_call: TRBJ2-2
cdr3_nt: TGCAGCGCCGGACAGGGCGACACCGGGGAGCTGTTTTTT
cdr3_aa: CSAGQGDTGELFF

v_call: TRBV5-1
d_call: -
clone_size: -
j_call: TRBJ1-1
cdr3_nt: TGCGCCAGCAGCGGGGGAGGGGGGAAAGATAAAGAAGCTTTCTTT
cdr3_aa: CASSGGGGKDKEAFF

v_call: TRBV15
d_call: TRBD1
clone_size: -
j_call: TRBJ2-1
cdr3_nt: TGTGCCACCAGCAGAGACAGGGGGCAATACAATGAGCAGTTCTTC
cdr3_aa: CATSRDRGQYNEQFF

v_call: TRBV30
d_call: -
clone_size: -
j_call: TRBJ1-5
cdr3_nt: TGTGCCTGGAGCGGATCAGGGATGAATCAGCCCCAGCATTTT
cdr3_aa: CAWSGSGMNQPQHF

v_call: TRBV5-8
d_call: -
clone_size: -
j_call: TRBJ2-3
cdr3_nt: TGTGCCAGCAGCTTGACTAGCCCCCCAGATACGCAGTATTTT
cdr3_aa: CASSLTSPPDTQYF

v_call: TRBV6-5
d_call: -
clone_size: -
j_call: TRBJ2-2
cdr3_nt: TGTGCCAGCAGGATAGGGGCGAACACCGGGGAGCTGTTTTTT
cdr3_aa: CASRIGANTGELFF

v_call: TRBV5-6
d_call: TRBD2
clone_size: -
j_call: TRBJ2-2
cdr3_nt: TGTGCCACCGGGGGGGGCTCGAACACCGGGGAGCTGTTTTTT
cdr3_aa: CATGGGSNTGELFF